The 30 T cell receptor beta chains below were found in one sample sequenced in a study of cytomegalovirus exposure and HLA in healthy donors. Researchers ran the PCR with 60 Vbeta and 13 Jbeta primers. Profiling relied on immunoSEQ multiplex PCR, and the TCRdb table lists in-frame clones only, not all of them. Of roughly 190,000 clones detected, about four fifths appear once; the ten largest clones hold about 1.4%. The sequencing sample was made of PBMCs. The receptors were gathered from a girl aged 5-17 years in good health and CMV-seropositive.

The genes are TRBV29-1 and TRBJ1-2, with D uncertain. Germline lookup yields CDR1 SQVTM and CDR2 ANQGSEA. The CDR3 has 13 residues. The V gene lost 0 bases and the J gene lost 3 bases, with 8 bases spanning the gap. CDR3 nucleotides: TGCAGCGTTGAAGATCACAGCCACTATGGCTACACCTTC. Encoded protein: CSVEDHSHYGYTF.

This clone was recorded once. The chain recombines TRBV2 with TRBJ1-1, with TRBD1 matching 7 bases. The CDR3 covers 15 residues. V lost 7 bases and J lost 5; bases outside the gene matches: 13. Germline V gene data show CDR1 as SNHLY and CDR2 as FYNNEI. In DNA form, the CDR3 reads TGTGCCAGCAACCTACGACGACAGGGTCTTACTGAAGCTTTCTTT. This codes for CASNLRRQGLTEAFF.

This chain joins TRBV4-3 and TRBJ2-5, with TRBD1 matching over 9 bases. With V trimmed by 4 bases and J by 5 bases, 11 bases remained unmatched. CDR3 length equals 16 residues. Looked up from germline, CDR1 is LGHNA and CDR2 is YSLEER. This CDR3 is CASSRAGTGTGETQYF. The CDR3 DNA reads TGCGCCAGCAGCCGAGCCGGGACAGGGACGGGTGAGACCCAGTACTTC.

The chain has TRBV9 and TRBJ2-2; D perhaps matches TRBD1 (6 bases). V was cut by 3 bases and J by 0 bases, with 12 bases left in between. The CDR3 extends over 16 amino acids. Germline V gene data show CDR1 as SGDLS and CDR2 as YYNGEE. CDR3 sequence (DNA): TGTGCCAGCAGCGCACTGAGGGGGACGAACACCGGGGAGCTGTTTTTT. As protein: CASSALRGTNTGELFF.

The chain links TRBV27 to TRBJ2-7, with D hard to call. V shed 4 bases and J shed 7 bases, with 11 bases lying between them. In germline, CDR1 is MNHEY, CDR2 SMNVEV (reference sequence). The length of the CDR3 is 12 residues. The CDR3 reads CASSSGPREQYF. CDR3 bases: TGTGCCAGCAGTTCCGGTCCTCGTGAGCAGTACTTC.

This chain links TRBV11-2 with TRBJ2-3; D perhaps matches TRBD1 (6 bases). The CDR3 is made up of 13 amino acids. The germline V gene encodes CDR1 SGHAT and CDR2 FQNNGV. Trimming removed 5 bases from V and 4 bases from J, with 10 bases in between. In DNA form, the CDR3 reads TGTGCCAGCAGCGCCTCAGGGGCAGATACGCAGTATTTT. Its protein product is CASSASGADTQYF.

The chain employs TRBV6-1 and TRBJ1-1, with a possible D match to TRBD1 (5 bases). The CDR3 is 12 residues long. Trimming removed 4 bases from V and 5 bases from J, with 8 bases in between. The germline V gene has CDR1 MNHNS and CDR2 SASEGT. The DNA of the CDR3 is TGTGCCAGCAGTGCTGGGACTACTGAAGCTTTCTTT. It translates to CASSAGTTEAFF.

The CDR3 protein is CASRAGTGGYTIYF. The CDR3 DNA is TGTGCCAGCAGAGCCGGGACAGGGGGCTACACCATATATTTT. The gene calls are TRBV6-1 and TRBJ1-3; 12 bases line up with TRBD1. Germline assignment: CDR1 MNHNS and CDR2 SASEGT. The CDR3 is 14 residues long. V dropped 6 bases and J dropped 8; count of bases not matched to a gene: 5.

Only one count was recorded for this clone. J is TRBJ2-3 and V is TRBV5-1, with TRBD2 as a possible D gene (5 bases). This CDR3 contains 16 residues. Germline V gene sequence: CDR1 SGHRS, CDR2 YFSETQ. V gave up 4 bases and J gave up 1 base, with 16 bases separating them. The CDR3, as DNA: TGCGCCAGCAGCCCTAGCCCCGGGGTGGGCACAGATACGCAGTATTTT. Encoded protein: CASSPSPGVGTDTQYF.

This clone was seen a single time. V gene TRBV4-2 combines with J gene TRBJ2-2, with TRBD2 as a possible D gene (7 bases). CDR3 length: 15 residues. V lost 0 bases, J lost 7 bases, and 12 bases lay in between. Germline-derived CDR1 and CDR2 are LGHNA and YNFKEQ. CDR3 loop: CASSQDGRGGGELFF. In DNA form, the CDR3 reads TGTGCCAGCAGCCAAGATGGAAGGGGGGGCGGGGAGCTGTTTTTT.

J is TRBJ2-7 and V is TRBV2; the D is unclear. Germline CDR1 and CDR2: SNHLY and FYNNEI. The CDR3 totals 11 residues. Trimming shortened V by 6 bases and J by 3 bases, and 6 bases separated the two germline ends. This chain's CDR3 is CASSVVYEQYF. Here the CDR3 DNA reads TGTGCCAGCAGCGTTGTCTACGAGCAGTACTTC.

The chain combines TRBV9 with TRBJ2-3; no firm D call. Per germline, CDR1 SGDLS and CDR2 YYNGEE. The CDR3 contains 15 residues. V dropped 1 base and J dropped 2 bases, with 11 bases sitting between them. Here the CDR3 DNA reads TGTGCCAGCAGCGTAACGGGTGGAGTCACAGATACGCAGTATTTT. This gives the protein CASSVTGGVTDTQYF. The full variable domain, in which reference TRBV9 and TRBJ2-3 provide the parts outside the CDR3, is DSGVTQTPKHLITATGQRVTLRCSPRSGDLSVYWYQQSLDQGLQFLIQYYNGEERAKGNILERFSAQQFPDLHSELNLSSLELGDSALYFCASSVTGGVTDTQYFGPGTRLTVL.

This chain connects TRBV5-1 to TRBJ1-3, with 10 bases lining up with TRBD1. Germline values: CDR1 SGHRS, CDR2 YFSETQ. With V trimmed by 4 bases and J by 11 bases, 9 bases remained unmatched. The CDR3 runs 14 residues. CDR3 amino acids: CASSLGQGENPIYF. As DNA, the CDR3 is TGCGCCAGCAGCCTCGGACAGGGGGAAAATCCCATATATTTT. Full variable domain (rest looked up from reference TRBV5-1 and TRBJ1-3): KAGVTQTPRYLIKTRGQQVTLSCSPISGHRSVSWYQQTPGQGLQFLFEYFSETQRNKGNFPGRFSGRQFSNSRSEMNVSTLELGDSALYLCASSLGQGENPIYFGEGSWLTVV.

The rearrangement uses TRBV11-2 and TRBJ2-4, with 7 bases lining up with TRBD1. Germline trimming cut 0 bases from V and 0 bases from J; bases unmatched to any gene: 5. The CDR3 is made up of 17 amino acids. Germline CDR1 SGHAT, CDR2 FQNNGV. CDR3 nucleotides: TGTGCCAGCAGCTTAGAGGGACAGACGCTAGCCAAAAACATTCAGTACTTC. Amino acids: CASSLEGQTLAKNIQYF.

This chain connects TRBV10-2 to TRBJ2-5; D possibly corresponds to TRBD1 (6 bases). V lost 6 bases and J lost 1, with 15 bases in between. The length of the CDR3 is 15 residues. Germline V gene lookup returns CDR1 WSHSY and CDR2 SAAADI. The CDR3, as DNA: TGCGCCAGCAGGAAGGCAGGGGCCTTCCAAGAGACCCAGTACTTC. Protein product: CASRKAGAFQETQYF.

This rearrangement joins TRBV9 to TRBJ2-1; tentatively, D is TRBD2 (6 bases). Trimming left V 3 bases short and J 1 base short, with 17 bases between. Germline values: CDR1 SGDLS, CDR2 YYNGEE. The CDR3 loop spans 17 amino acids. DNA for the CDR3: TGTGCCAGCAGCGCAGAGATGTCGGGGGAGTCCTACAATGAGCAGTTCTTC. This encodes CASSAEMSGESYNEQFF.

The V and J genes are TRBV13 and TRBJ2-5; the match to TRBD1 covers 9 bases. Germline V gene sequence: CDR1 PRHDT, CDR2 FYEKMQ (reference sequence). This CDR3 is built from 14 residues. J was trimmed by 4 bases and V by 5 bases; bases with no gene match: 5. Written as DNA, the CDR3 is TGTGCCAGCAGCCCCACAGGGGGCGCAGAGACCCAGTACTTC. This codes for CASSPTGGAETQYF.

The chain recombines TRBV6-1 with TRBJ1-2; 7 bases match TRBD1. The CDR3 loop spans 13 amino acids. V shed 10 bases, J shed 1 base, and the junction held 6 bases outside the gene matches. The germline V gene encodes CDR1 MNHNS and CDR2 SASEGT. The CDR3 region is CATGQAVNYGYTF. CDR3 DNA sequence: TGTGCCACCGGACAGGCAGTTAACTATGGCTACACCTTC.

There are a few counts of this clone. The chain has TRBV29-1 and TRBJ2-7, with 10 nucleotides matching TRBD1. Germline V gene lookup returns CDR1 SQVTM and CDR2 ANQGSEA. V trimming: 7 bases; J trimming: 5 bases; junction bases outside the gene matches: 11. CDR3 length equals 14 residues. The CDR3 loop is CSATGTGESDEQYF. The CDR3 coding sequence is TGCAGCGCCACAGGGACAGGGGAGAGCGACGAGCAGTACTTC.

The chain joins TRBV29-1 to TRBJ2-3; maybe TRBD1 (6 bases). V dropped 4 bases and J dropped 2 bases, with 10 bases sitting between them. This CDR3 region has 13 residues. The germline gives CDR1 SQVTM, CDR2 ANQGSEA. The CDR3 protein is CSVARDNTDTQYF. CDR3 nucleotide sequence: TGCAGCGTTGCCCGGGACAACACAGATACGCAGTATTTT.

The CDR3 DNA reads TGTGCCAGCAGCTTAATGCAGGGGGCTAGAAATTCACCCCTCCACTTT. This gives the protein CASSLMQGARNSPLHF. The chain links TRBV7-2 to TRBJ1-6, with TRBD1 matching over 8 bases. The CDR3 has 16 residues. J was trimmed by 7 bases and V by 2 bases; bases with no gene match: 7. Germline CDR1 and CDR2: SGHTA and FQGNSA.

J is TRBJ2-7 and V is TRBV13; D perhaps matches TRBD2 (5 bases). The germline V and J ends were trimmed by 5 bases and 2 bases, with 13 bases remaining between them. CDR1 PRHDT and CDR2 FYEKMQ come from the germline V gene (reference sequence). This CDR3 spans 14 amino acids. The CDR3 nucleotides read TGTGCCAGCAGCCTCCCGGCTAGCCCCTACGAGCAGTACTTC. Its protein product is CASSLPASPYEQYF.

A single count supports this clone. The chain couples TRBV7-9 to TRBJ2-7, with D tentatively TRBD2 (6 bases). Germline assignment: CDR1 SEHNR and CDR2 FQNEAQ (reference sequence). V lost 1 base to trimming and J lost 0 bases, with 7 bases between them. CDR3 length equals 14 residues. CDR3 in amino acids: CASSLVGGSYEQYF. The CDR3, as DNA: TGTGCCAGCAGCTTAGTGGGGGGCTCCTACGAGCAGTACTTC.

This sequence joins TRBV7-8 and TRBJ2-7, with D perhaps TRBD2 (5 bases). Trimming left V 4 bases short and J 6 bases short, with 16 bases between. The germline CDR1 and CDR2 sequences are SGHVS and FQNEAQ. This CDR3 spans 14 amino acids. In DNA form, the CDR3 reads TGTGCCAGCAGCTCAGAATGGGTGAGCGGCGAGCAGTACTTC. Its protein product is CASSSEWVSGEQYF.

The chain links TRBV19 to TRBJ1-3; TRBD1 is a possible D gene (6 bases). V was clipped by 3 bases and J by 2 bases, with 14 bases between them. There are 16 residues in the CDR3. CDR1 is LNHDA, CDR2 SQIVND, per germline (reference sequence). CDR3 DNA sequence: TGTGCCAGTAGTATCAGGGGCAGCATTCCTGGAAACACCATATATTTT. Amino acids: CASSIRGSIPGNTIYF.

The rearrangement uses TRBV7-6 and TRBJ2-2, with D unclear. Germline loops: CDR1 SGHVS, CDR2 FNYEAQ. V was cut by 6 bases and J by 5 bases, with 7 bases left in between. The CDR3 has 12 amino acids. CDR3 in DNA: TGTGCCAGCAGGGTCGGGACCGGGGAGCTGTTTTTT. This gives the protein CASRVGTGELFF.

This chain connects TRBV4-3 to TRBJ1-4, with 10 bases that match TRBD1. Germline V CDR1 and CDR2: LGHNA, YSLEER. The V segment lost 0 bases and the J segment 7 bases; nucleotides outside the gene matches: 5. The CDR3 sequence is 16 residues long. The chain's CDR3 is CASSQELGTGVEKLFF. DNA of the CDR3: TGCGCCAGCAGCCAAGAATTAGGGACAGGGGTTGAAAAACTGTTTTTT.

The chain recombines TRBV19 with TRBJ1-2; 12 nucleotides match TRBD1. Germline trimming cut 6 bases from V and 8 bases from J; bases unmatched to any gene: 1. Germline loops: CDR1 LNHDA, CDR2 SQIVND (reference sequence). The CDR3 consists of 12 residues. The CDR3 DNA reads TGTGCCAGTAGAGGGACAGGGGGCGGCTACACCTTC. This translates into CASRGTGGGYTF.

The chain has TRBV7-9 and TRBJ2-1, with 8 bases matching TRBD1. The CDR3 has 17 residues. CDR1 is SEHNR, CDR2 FQNEAQ, per germline (reference sequence). Trimming at V came to 4 bases and at J to 0 bases, leaving 8 bases not matched to a gene. The CDR3 nucleotides read TGTGCCAGCAGCTACCCACAGGGGGGCAGCTCCTACAATGAGCAGTTCTTC. This translates into CASSYPQGGSSYNEQFF.

This clone was seen only a few times. This chain uses TRBV4-3 with TRBJ2-3; 9 nucleotides line up with TRBD2. V was pared by 1 base and J by 4 bases, with 9 bases of the junction left unmatched. Germline V lookup: CDR1 LGHNA, CDR2 YSLEER. CDR3 length: 17 residues. The CDR3 loop reads CASSQVSSGGGADTQYF. The CDR3 bases are TGCGCCAGCAGCCAAGTCAGTAGCGGGGGAGGGGCAGATACGCAGTATTTT.